This is a list of T cell receptor beta chains from one sample in a study of T cell changes during pregnancy in multiple sclerosis. Repertoires were generated with immunoSEQ multiplex PCR, while TCRdb's copy carries only in-frame clones and drops some. The repertoire holds about 18,000 clones, 84% seen once, with roughly a sixth in the top ten. Sequenced material: CD8+ T cells from peripheral blood mononuclear cells, taken in the third trimester of pregnancy. Receptors were obtained from a female donor in good health, enrolled as a control in a pregnancy study. CDR3s include the opening cysteine and the closing phenylalanine or tryptophan. The order of the fields is D gene, V gene, J gene, clone size, CDR3 protein, CDR3 DNA. The D gene is left open where the match is weak. Where a row states a size, it is once, few, many or the class of an expanded clone; other rows omit it.

D gene: TRBD1
V gene: TRBV9
J gene: TRBJ1-2
clone size: once
CDR3 protein: CASSVRQGSYTF
CDR3 DNA: TGTGCCAGCAGCGTCCGACAGGGGAGCTACACCTTC

D gene: NA
V gene: TRBV4-1
J gene: TRBJ2-1
clone size: NA
CDR3 protein: CASSQESGSSYNEQFF
CDR3 DNA: TGCGCCAGCAGCCAAGAAAGCGGTAGCTCCTACAATGAGCAGTTCTTC

D gene: NA
V gene: TRBV4-3
J gene: TRBJ2-7
clone size: NA
CDR3 protein: CASSQDLGSASYEQYF
CDR3 DNA: TGCGCCAGCAGCCAAGATTTAGGTAGCGCCTCCTACGAGCAGTACTTC

D gene: TRBD2
V gene: TRBV19
J gene: TRBJ2-1
clone size: once
CDR3 protein: CASTPLAGGENEQFF
CDR3 DNA: TGTGCCAGTACCCCACTAGCGGGAGGGGAAAATGAGCAGTTCTTC

D gene: TRBD2
V gene: TRBV5-6
J gene: TRBJ2-5
clone size: NA
CDR3 protein: CASSFVAGAIQETQYF
CDR3 DNA: TGTGCCAGCAGCTTTGTAGCGGGGGCTATCCAAGAGACCCAGTACTTC

D gene: NA
V gene: TRBV28
J gene: TRBJ1-5
clone size: NA
CDR3 protein: CASSLSPTGKPQHF
CDR3 DNA: TGTGCCAGCAGTTTAAGCCCCACAGGTAAACCCCAGCATTTT

D gene: TRBD2
V gene: TRBV7-8
J gene: TRBJ2-2
clone size: NA
CDR3 protein: CASSSGLAGGHTGELFF
CDR3 DNA: TGTGCCAGCAGCTCGGGACTAGCGGGAGGTCACACCGGGGAGCTGTTTTTT

D gene: TRBD2
V gene: TRBV13
J gene: TRBJ2-7
clone size: NA
CDR3 protein: CASSPRSAGPYEQYF
CDR3 DNA: TGTGCCAGCAGCCCGCGATCAGCGGGGCCCTACGAGCAGTACTTC

D gene: TRBD1
V gene: TRBV13
J gene: TRBJ2-7
clone size: NA
CDR3 protein: CASSSGTGGFYEQYF
CDR3 DNA: TGTGCCAGCAGCTCCGGGACAGGGGGCTTCTACGAGCAGTACTTC

D gene: NA
V gene: TRBV6-5
J gene: TRBJ1-1
clone size: NA
CDR3 protein: CASSYAGNTEAFF
CDR3 DNA: TGTGCCAGCAGTTACGCGGGAAACACTGAAGCTTTCTTT

D gene: NA
V gene: TRBV7-9
J gene: TRBJ1-5
clone size: NA
CDR3 protein: CASSSQDQPQHF
CDR3 DNA: TGTGCCAGCAGCTCACAGGATCAGCCCCAGCATTTT

D gene: NA
V gene: TRBV27
J gene: TRBJ2-7
clone size: NA
CDR3 protein: CASSLSSNYEQYF
CDR3 DNA: TGTGCCAGCAGTTTATCTTCCAACTACGAGCAGTACTTC

D gene: NA
V gene: TRBV2
J gene: TRBJ1-5
clone size: NA
CDR3 protein: CASSPGNSNQPQHF
CDR3 DNA: TGTGCCAGCAGTCCGGGGAATAGCAATCAGCCCCAGCATTTT

D gene: TRBD2
V gene: TRBV7-8
J gene: TRBJ2-1
clone size: NA
CDR3 protein: CASSLLAGGLDEQFF
CDR3 DNA: TGTGCCAGCAGCTTGCTAGCGGGGGGCCTCGATGAGCAGTTCTTC

D gene: NA
V gene: TRBV6-6
J gene: TRBJ1-2
clone size: NA
CDR3 protein: CASSYSGRQFGYTF
CDR3 DNA: TGTGCCAGCAGTTACTCGGGGCGACAGTTTGGCTACACCTTC

D gene: NA
V gene: TRBV2
J gene: TRBJ1-4
clone size: NA
CDR3 protein: CASSEFGEKLFF
CDR3 DNA: TGTGCCAGCAGTGAATTCGGGGAAAAACTGTTTTTT

D gene: TRBD1
V gene: TRBV5-6
J gene: TRBJ2-7
clone size: few
CDR3 protein: CASSSDRESLIYEQYF
CDR3 DNA: TGTGCCAGCAGCTCAGACAGGGAGTCCCTTATCTACGAGCAGTACTTC

D gene: TRBD1
V gene: TRBV7-2
J gene: TRBJ2-7
clone size: NA
CDR3 protein: CASSWTTGSGEQYF
CDR3 DNA: TGTGCCAGCAGCTGGACGACAGGGTCTGGCGAGCAGTACTTC